This T cell receptor (beta chain) emerged from a study of T cell responses to AZD1222 COVID-19 vaccine (dated by TCRdb to the early 2020s). For context, the study as a whole: AZD1222 recipients with second doses at about 4 weeks or about 12 weeks were pooled, because spike-specific TCR depth and breadth did not differ between schedules. TCR sequencing was performed for 230 to 250 trial participants, of whom about 210 were given two doses of AZD1222 and some 26 were given two doses of MenACWY control vaccine. Trial participants were enrolled by age into 18-55, 56-69 and 70-plus year subgroups, with approximately 150, 30 and 60 TCR-sequenced participants respectively.

The CDR3 regions of human TCRbeta chains were analyzed by immunosequencing. On the study's bioinformatics: TCRs in the repertoires were matched against a reference library of SARS-CoV-2-specific TCRs that had been generated with the MIRA antigen-specificity platform. Breadth was defined as the fraction of unique TCRs that were SARS-CoV-2-associated, and depth was defined as the fraction of total T cells that were SARS-CoV-2-associated. Using the MIRA data, each spike-specific TCR was mapped to the spike region that the TCR reacts to and placed in a CD4 or CD8 class. Log10-transformed breadth and depth values were compared by one-way ANOVA with Sidak's multiple comparisons tests. This is the immuneACCESS table as TCRdb keeps it, with only in-frame sequences that have V and J called. A part of the clones is gone; compared with another copy, unresolved V genes explain less than half, and the rest is unexplained. The V and J calls and the clone size are those of that table, but D and trimming were determined from the DNA. Across this sample there are roughly 180,000 clones, with roughly 94% seen only once. The biggest ten clones account for approximately 0.6% of the sample.

From the cysteine through the phenylalanine, the CDR3 covers 13 amino acids. Kept here is only the CDR3 DNA, which spans 39 bases and is read in frame from base 1. V was cut back by 0 bases and J by 3 bases, leaving a gap of 6 bases between them. CDR1 and CDR2 (GTSNPN, SVGIG) derive from the germline V gene (reference sequence). What the research found in general, with its limitations: Spike-specific TCR breadth and depth rose significantly after two AZD1222 doses compared with day 0 and with MenACWY recipients. Because no day 14 peak-response samples were available, repertoires were characterized only after the peak T cell response. The 56-69-year group was small, and its depth increase did not reach significance, likely because of low power. Conclusions about previously exposed vaccinees were limited because only a handful of AZD1222 recipients were SARS-CoV-2 seropositive at baseline. Vaccine-associated CD4 TCRs spanned the whole spike protein, with dominant responses in regions 160-218 and 743-854. Participants were mostly white British, with more females than males. The authors suggested clonal diversity may have been underestimated. Reportedly, close to half of the unique spike-specific TCRs recognized epitopes lying outside the regions that are mutated in the B.1.351 and B.1.1.7 variants.

Turning to this clone: Its antigen is unknown. It has no much larger one-base neighbor in the sample; base qualities were not kept. The same CDR3 is also encoded by other DNA sequences in this sample.

The sample's time point label is to be understood as: baseline before first vaccination. The vaccinee samples were drawn from two UK trials, COV001 and COV002, one of which was a single-blind randomized controlled phase 2/3 trial testing AZD1222 (ChAdOx1 nCoV-19) in healthy adults. Trial participant PBMC samples were collected at day 0 and day 28 after the second dose for TCRbeta chain sequencing. Rearrangement joined TRBV30 to TRBJ1-5; the D gene is not confidently resolved. The sequence was obtained from an adult in good health. This specimen was peripheral blood, taken on day 0 of AZD1222 vaccination. The sequenced DNA is TGTGCCTGGAGTGTGGGTTCCAATCAGCCCCAGCATTTT. It translates to CAWSVGSNQPQHF.